The 18 T cell receptor beta chains presented below share a single source sample, sequenced in a study of blood T cell repertoires in COVID-19. The data were produced by immunoSEQ multiplex PCR, yet TCRdb's version contains in-frame clones alone and is incomplete. Of about 200,000 clones in the sample, around 90% are singletons; the top ten hold more than 2%. Sequencing used PBMCs or T cells enriched from blood (not recorded which). The receptors come from a woman aged 30 to 39 who had recovered from COVID-19.

The chain joins TRBV5-6 to TRBJ1-1; 10 bases match TRBD1. The CDR3 sequence is 11 residues long. Germline CDR1 SGHDT, CDR2 YYEEEE. V lost 4 bases and J lost 12; bases outside the gene matches: 3. The CDR3: CASSLDRGTFF. For the CDR3, the DNA is TGTGCCAGCAGCCTGGACAGGGGGACTTTCTTT.

The V and J genes are TRBV9 and TRBJ1-1, with a tentative D call TRBD1 (5 bases). CDR1 is SGDLS, CDR2 YYNGEE, per germline. V was clipped by 4 bases and J by 6 bases, with 22 bases between them. This CDR3 spans 16 amino acids. This CDR3 reads CASSPRSGWAQPEAFF. The DNA of the CDR3 is TGTGCCAGCAGCCCTCGTTCAGGGTGGGCGCAGCCTGAAGCTTTCTTT.

V gene TRBV10-1 combines with J gene TRBJ1-5; possibly TRBD1 for D (5 bases). The length of the CDR3 is 13 residues. Trimming removed 2 bases at V and 6 bases at J, with 8 bases between. Germline assignment: CDR1 WNHNN and CDR2 SYGVQD (reference sequence). CDR3 bases: TGCGCCAGCAGTGAGGGGGCAGGTCAGCCCCAGCATTTT. As protein: CASSEGAGQPQHF.

The chain uses TRBV11-3 and TRBJ2-2; weak D call: TRBD2 (5 bases). V lost 0 bases to trimming and J lost 4 bases, with 9 bases between them. CDR3 length: 15 amino acids. Germline lookup yields CDR1 SGHNT and CDR2 YENEEA. The CDR3 here is CASSLEGVGTGELFF. The DNA of the CDR3 is TGTGCCAGCAGCTTAGAGGGAGTGGGCACCGGGGAGCTGTTTTTT.

The CDR3 DNA follows: TGTGCCAGCCAACGAGGGACAGGGTCTTTTAACTATGGCTACACCTTC. This sequence encodes CASQRGTGSFNYGYTF. The chain recombines TRBV28 with TRBJ1-2; 9 nucleotides align to TRBD1. Germline CDR1 and CDR2: MDHEN and SYDVKM. V lost 8 bases to trimming and J lost 1 base; unmatched junction nucleotides: 11. The CDR3 is made up of 16 amino acids.

The J gene is TRBJ1-5, the V gene TRBV5-6, with 11 bases fitting TRBD1. There are 15 residues in the CDR3. The germline V gene has CDR1 SGHDT and CDR2 YYEEEE. Trimming removed 0 bases from V and 7 bases from J; junction bases left unmatched: 3. The chain's CDR3 is CASSLGTGGIQPQHF. The CDR3 DNA follows: TGTGCCAGCAGCTTGGGGACAGGGGGCATCCAGCCCCAGCATTTT.

The V and J genes are TRBV7-9 and TRBJ2-7; 7 bases fit TRBD1. Germline-derived CDR1 and CDR2 are SEHNR and FQNEAQ (reference sequence). V lost 5 bases, J lost 6 bases, and 10 bases stayed unmatched. The CDR3 totals 14 residues. Here the CDR3 DNA reads TGTGCCAGCAGCCAACGACAGGGACCGGGCGAGCAGTACTTC. Encoded protein: CASSQRQGPGEQYF.

This clone came up once. The V call is TRBV19, the J call TRBJ2-7; possibly TRBD2 for D (5 bases). Germline V lookup: CDR1 LNHDA, CDR2 SQIVND (reference sequence). The CDR3 contains 15 residues. Deletions cut 10 bases from V and 4 bases from J, with 23 bases between. CDR3 sequence reads: CATGVLGSSFYEQYF. Written as DNA, the CDR3 is TGTGCCACCGGGGTCCTAGGTTCGTCTTTTTACGAGCAGTACTTC.

The rearrangement uses TRBV19 and TRBJ1-1; the D is unclear. CDR1 and CDR2 (germline): LNHDA, SQIVND (reference sequence). CDR3 length: 13 residues. V was shortened by 6 bases and J by 3 bases, with 11 bases between the two germline ends. The CDR3 sequence: CASSEGLDTEAFF. The CDR3 nucleotides read TGTGCCAGTAGCGAGGGTTTGGACACTGAAGCTTTCTTT.

This clone has just one count. CDR3 sequence (DNA): TGTGCCAGCTTTCGACAGGGGGTATCACCCCTCCACTTT. This codes for CASFRQGVSPLHF. V gene TRBV7-2 combines with J gene TRBJ1-6; 9 bases map to TRBD1. The CDR3 totals 13 residues. V gave up 8 bases and J gave up 10 bases; unmatched junction bases: 6. CDR1 is SGHTA and CDR2 is FQGNSA in the germline V gene.

The chain recombines TRBV27 with TRBJ1-1; 7 positions agree with TRBD1. Trimming took 3 bases from V and 5 from J; bases not matched to a gene: 18. This CDR3 region has 18 residues. Looked up from germline, CDR1 is MNHEY and CDR2 is SMNVEV (reference sequence). The CDR3 spells CASSFLGRGRGGRTEAFF. The DNA for the CDR3 is TGTGCCAGCAGTTTCCTCGGGAGGGGGCGCGGTGGAAGAACTGAAGCTTTCTTT.

The chain combines TRBV5-4 with TRBJ1-2; possible D gene TRBD1, 5 bases. The CDR3 runs 15 residues. V dropped 0 bases and J dropped 4 bases, with 13 bases sitting between them. CDR1 is SGHNT, CDR2 YYREEE, per germline (reference sequence). The CDR3 DNA follows: TGTGCCAGCAGCTTGGTTTTGGGGGAGGGCTATGGCTACACCTTC. Its protein is CASSLVLGEGYGYTF.

The V gene is TRBV6-5, the J gene TRBJ1-2, with D perhaps matching TRBD1 (5 bases). The V end lost 2 bases, the J end lost 4 bases, and 11 bases lay between the germline ends. Germline V gene lookup returns CDR1 MNHEY and CDR2 SVGAGI. This CDR3 has 14 residues. CDR3 amino acids: CASSYRRGSYGYTF. DNA for the CDR3: TGTGCCAGCAGTTACCGCCGGGGGAGCTATGGCTACACCTTC.

The gene calls are TRBV30 and TRBJ1-5, with TRBD1 as a possible D gene (6 bases). The CDR3 is 14 amino acids. The V end lost 0 bases, the J end lost 3 bases, and 9 bases lay between the germline ends. Germline values: CDR1 GTSNPN, CDR2 SVGIG (reference sequence). The CDR3 coding sequence is TGTGCCTGGAGTGTGGGGGGGCCCAATCAGCCCCAGCATTTT. Protein: CAWSVGGPNQPQHF.

The chain carries TRBV30 and TRBJ1-1, with D possibly TRBD1 on 5 matching bases. V was trimmed by 7 bases and J by 5 bases, leaving 11 bases between them. The CDR3 sequence is 11 residues long. The V gene's germline CDR1 is GTSNPN and CDR2 SVGIG (reference sequence). The DNA of the CDR3 is TGTGCCTTGACCAGGGTTACTGAAGCTTTCTTT. Its protein is CALTRVTEAFF.

The CDR3 nucleotides are TGTGCCAGCAGCCCTACAAGGGGGAACCGGTTTTTT. It is translated as CASSPTRGNRFF. This sequence joins TRBV11-3 and TRBJ1-4, with a possible D match to TRBD1 (6 bases). CDR3 length: 12 amino acids. Germline loops: CDR1 SGHNT, CDR2 YENEEA. Between the trimmed V and J ends, which lost 5 bases and 16 bases, there was a span of 17 bases.

The chain has TRBV7-8 and TRBJ2-3; TRBD2 matches at 11 bases. Germline V gives CDR1 SGHVS, CDR2 FQNEAQ. The CDR3 has 17 amino acids. After removal of 7 bases from V and 1 base from J, the junction contained 10 bases not matched to a gene. The CDR3 DNA reads as TGTGCCAGCACCCACCACCTACTAGCGGGAGGCACAGATACGCAGTATTTT. Encoded protein: CASTHHLLAGGTDTQYF.

The gene calls are TRBV11-3 and TRBJ1-5; TRBD1 matches at 7 bases. V lost 4 bases, J lost 6 bases, and 18 bases stayed unmatched. The CDR3 sequence is 18 residues long. The germline V gene encodes CDR1 SGHNT and CDR2 YENEEA. The CDR3 DNA follows: TGTGCCAGCAGCTGTCATCTTGGTGGCAGGGGGGTAAGTCAGCCCCAGCATTTT. Its protein is CASSCHLGGRGVSQPQHF.